The present T cell receptor (beta chain) was sequenced within a study of blood T cell repertoires in COVID-19. Method: immunoSEQ multiplex PCR; TCRdb's copy keeps in-frame clones and lacks some. Of fewer than 250,000 clones listed, about 83% are singletons. The CDR3 contains 14 residues. With V trimmed by 5 bases and J by 5 bases, 11 bases remained unmatched. Germline V CDR1 and CDR2: SQVTM, ANQGSEA. Sequencing input: PBMCs or T cells enriched from blood (not recorded which). This TCR was recovered from a woman between 50 and 59 years old who had been exposed to COVID-19. The V and J genes are TRBV29-1 and TRBJ1-1, with 7 positions matching TRBD1. In nucleotides, the CDR3 is TGCAGCGTTCACAGGGGAGGATATGGAACTGAAGCTTTCTTT. This sequence encodes CSVHRGGYGTEAFF.